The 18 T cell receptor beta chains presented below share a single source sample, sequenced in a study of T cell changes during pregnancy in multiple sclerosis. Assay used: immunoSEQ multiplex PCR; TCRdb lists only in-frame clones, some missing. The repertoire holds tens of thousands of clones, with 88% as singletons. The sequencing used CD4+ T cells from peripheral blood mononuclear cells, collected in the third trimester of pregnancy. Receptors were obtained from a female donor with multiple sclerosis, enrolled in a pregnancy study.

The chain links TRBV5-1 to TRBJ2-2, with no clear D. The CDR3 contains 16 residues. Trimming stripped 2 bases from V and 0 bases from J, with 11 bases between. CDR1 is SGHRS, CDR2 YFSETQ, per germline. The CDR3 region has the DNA TGCGCCAGCAGCTTCGAGACGGGTGCGAACACCGGGGAGCTGTTTTTT. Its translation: CASSFETGANTGELFF.

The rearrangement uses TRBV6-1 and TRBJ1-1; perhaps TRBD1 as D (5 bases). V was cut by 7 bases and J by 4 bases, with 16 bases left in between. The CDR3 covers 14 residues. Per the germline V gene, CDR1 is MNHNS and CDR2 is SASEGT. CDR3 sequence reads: CASTTVAQRTEAFF. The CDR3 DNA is TGTGCCAGCACGACAGTAGCCCAACGCACTGAAGCTTTCTTT.

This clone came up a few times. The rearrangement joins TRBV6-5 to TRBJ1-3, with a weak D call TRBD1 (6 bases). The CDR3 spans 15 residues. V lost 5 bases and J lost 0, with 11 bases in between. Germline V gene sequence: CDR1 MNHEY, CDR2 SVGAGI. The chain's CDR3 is CASSLRGFSGNTIYF. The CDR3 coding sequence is TGTGCCAGCAGTCTTAGGGGGTTCTCTGGAAACACCATATATTTT.

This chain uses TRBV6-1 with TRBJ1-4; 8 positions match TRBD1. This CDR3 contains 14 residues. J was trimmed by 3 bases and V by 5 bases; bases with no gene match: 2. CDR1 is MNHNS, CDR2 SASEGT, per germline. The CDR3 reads CASSRQGSNEKLFF. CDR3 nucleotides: TGTGCCAGCAGTAGACAGGGGTCTAATGAAAAACTGTTTTTT.

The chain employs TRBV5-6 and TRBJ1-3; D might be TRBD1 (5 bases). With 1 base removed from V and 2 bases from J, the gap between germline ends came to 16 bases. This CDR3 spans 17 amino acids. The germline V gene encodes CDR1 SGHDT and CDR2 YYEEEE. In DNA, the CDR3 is TGTGCCAGCAGCTTGCTGTCCGGGACTTTGACTGGAAACACCATATATTTT. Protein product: CASSLLSGTLTGNTIYF.

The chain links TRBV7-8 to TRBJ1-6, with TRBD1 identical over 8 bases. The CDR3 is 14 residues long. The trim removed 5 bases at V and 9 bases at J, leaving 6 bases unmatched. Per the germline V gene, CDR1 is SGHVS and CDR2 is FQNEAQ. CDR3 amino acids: CASSPDRGSSPLHF. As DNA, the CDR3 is TGTGCCAGCAGCCCCGACAGGGGCAGTTCACCCCTCCACTTT.

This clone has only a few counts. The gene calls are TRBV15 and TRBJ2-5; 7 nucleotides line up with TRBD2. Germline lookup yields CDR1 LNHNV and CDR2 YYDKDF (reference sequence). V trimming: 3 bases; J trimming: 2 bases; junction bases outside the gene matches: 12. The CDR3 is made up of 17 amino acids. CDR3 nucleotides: TGTGCCACCAGCAGCCCTGCCGGGACTACCTTACAAGAGACCCAGTACTTC. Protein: CATSSPAGTTLQETQYF.

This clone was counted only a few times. The CDR3 sequence: CASSLQGDQPQHF. CDR3 nucleotide sequence: TGTGCCAGCAGCTTACAGGGTGATCAGCCCCAGCATTTT. The gene calls are TRBV7-9 and TRBJ1-5; D perhaps matches TRBD1 (5 bases). The CDR3 is made up of 13 amino acids. Trimming removed 2 bases at V and 5 bases at J, with 7 bases between. The germline V gene encodes CDR1 SEHNR and CDR2 FQNEAQ (reference sequence).

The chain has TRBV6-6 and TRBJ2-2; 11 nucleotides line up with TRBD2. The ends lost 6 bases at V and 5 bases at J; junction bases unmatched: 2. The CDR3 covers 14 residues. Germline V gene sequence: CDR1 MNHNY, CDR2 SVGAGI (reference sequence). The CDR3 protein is CASRLAGETGELFF. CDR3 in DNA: TGTGCCAGCAGACTAGCGGGAGAAACCGGGGAGCTGTTTTTT.

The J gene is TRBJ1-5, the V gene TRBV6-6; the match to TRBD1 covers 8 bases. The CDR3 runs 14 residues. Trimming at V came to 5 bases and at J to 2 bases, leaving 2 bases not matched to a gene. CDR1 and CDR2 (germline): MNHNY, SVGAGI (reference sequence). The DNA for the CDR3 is TGTGCCAGCAGTGGACAGGGACGCAATCAGCCCCAGCATTTT. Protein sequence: CASSGQGRNQPQHF.

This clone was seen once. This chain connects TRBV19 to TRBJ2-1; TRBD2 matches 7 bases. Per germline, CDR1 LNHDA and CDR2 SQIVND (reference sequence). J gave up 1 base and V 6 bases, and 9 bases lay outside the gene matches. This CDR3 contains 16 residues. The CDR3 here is CASRPLATNSYNEQFF. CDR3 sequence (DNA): TGTGCCAGTAGACCACTAGCGACGAATTCCTACAATGAGCAGTTCTTC.

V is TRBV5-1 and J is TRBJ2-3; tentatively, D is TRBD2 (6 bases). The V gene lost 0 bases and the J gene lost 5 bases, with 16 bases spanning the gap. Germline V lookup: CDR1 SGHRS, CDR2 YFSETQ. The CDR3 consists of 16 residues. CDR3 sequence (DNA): TGCGCCAGCAGCTTGGATCGGGGACTCGGTAGAGATACGCAGTATTTT. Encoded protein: CASSLDRGLGRDTQYF.

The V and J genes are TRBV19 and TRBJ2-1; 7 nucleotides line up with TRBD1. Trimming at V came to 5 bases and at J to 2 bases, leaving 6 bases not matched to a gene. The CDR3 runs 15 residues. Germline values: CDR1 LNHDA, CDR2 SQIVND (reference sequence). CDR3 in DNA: TGTGCCAGTAGTCCGACAGGGTTCGCCTACAATGAGCAGTTCTTC. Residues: CASSPTGFAYNEQFF.

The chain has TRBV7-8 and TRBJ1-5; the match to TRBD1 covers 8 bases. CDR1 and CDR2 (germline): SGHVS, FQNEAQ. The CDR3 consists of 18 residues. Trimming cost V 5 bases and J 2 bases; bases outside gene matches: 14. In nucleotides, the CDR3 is TGTGCCAGCAGCCCCCCGTGGGACAGGAGCGCAGGCAATCAGCCCCAGCATTTT. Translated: CASSPPWDRSAGNQPQHF.

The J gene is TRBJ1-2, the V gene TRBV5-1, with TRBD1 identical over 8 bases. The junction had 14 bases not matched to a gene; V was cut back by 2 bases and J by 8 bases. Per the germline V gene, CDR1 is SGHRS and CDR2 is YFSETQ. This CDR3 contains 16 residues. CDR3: CASSLGQGYNSGGYTF. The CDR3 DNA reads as TGCGCCAGCAGCTTAGGACAGGGATATAATTCGGGGGGCTACACCTTC.

CDR3 region: CASSRLTGQQPTEAFF. CDR3 DNA sequence: TGTGCCAGCAGCCGGTTGACAGGGCAGCAACCCACTGAAGCTTTCTTT. V usage is TRBV5-6 and J usage is TRBJ1-1, with 7 bases that match TRBD1. V dropped 4 bases and J dropped 4; count of bases not matched to a gene: 13. Germline V gene sequence: CDR1 SGHDT, CDR2 YYEEEE. This CDR3 spans 16 amino acids.

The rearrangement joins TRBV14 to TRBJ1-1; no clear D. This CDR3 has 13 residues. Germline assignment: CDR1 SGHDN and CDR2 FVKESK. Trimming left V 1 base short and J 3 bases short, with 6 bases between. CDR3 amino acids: CASSQALYTEAFF. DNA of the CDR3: TGTGCCAGCAGCCAAGCCCTGTACACTGAAGCTTTCTTT.

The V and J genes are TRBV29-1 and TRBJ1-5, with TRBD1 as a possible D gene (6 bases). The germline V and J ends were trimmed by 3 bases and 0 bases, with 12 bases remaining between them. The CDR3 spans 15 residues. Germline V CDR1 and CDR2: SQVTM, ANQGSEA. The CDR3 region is CSVEVAGDSNQPQHF. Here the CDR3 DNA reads TGCAGCGTTGAGGTGGCAGGGGATAGCAATCAGCCCCAGCATTTT. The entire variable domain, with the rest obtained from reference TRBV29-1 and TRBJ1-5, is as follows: SAVISQKPSRDICQRGTSLTIQCQVDSQVTMMFWYRQQPGQSLTLIATANQGSEATYESGFVIDKFPISRPNLTFSTLTVSNMSPEDSSIYLCSVEVAGDSNQPQHFGDGTRLSIL.